The rows below give T cell receptor beta chains drawn from one sample of a study of CXCR3-negative and CXCR3-positive naive CD8 T cells. TCRdb reprocessed the 5' RACE reads, keeping one entry per CDR3 protein, no DNA. The sample includes 65,000 to 75,000 distinct CDR3 sequences. Sequencing was performed on naive CXCR3+ CD8+ T cells from blood. The receptor source for this set is a human donor in good health. Some clones in this sample may be carry-over from other donors' samples. The CDR3 runs from the conserved cysteine through the conserved F or W. The order of the fields is V gene, J gene, CDR3 protein.

TRBV7-6	TRBJ2-7	CASSIYRGYEQYF
TRBV7-6	TRBJ2-1	CASSSELSGGLSSYNEQFF
TRBV12-5	TRBJ2-2	CASGLAPGELFF
TRBV6-4	TRBJ2-6	CASSDTDRDRVPSGANVLTF
TRBV20-1	TRBJ2-7	CSASLAGSNSYEQYF
TRBV12-3/TRBV12-4	TRBJ2-2	CASSPAGPGELFF
TRBV6-2/TRBV6-3	TRBJ2-2	CASSYSKPRGELFF
TRBV7-2	TRBJ2-5	CASSSVGLQETQYF
TRBV25-1	TRBJ2-5	CASSEFDFGSRGETQYF
TRBV28	TRBJ2-1	CASSRTSGSRNEQFF
TRBV5-1	TRBJ2-3	CASSLLGAELSTDTQYF
TRBV28	TRBJ2-7	CASSFRGTGKYEQYF
TRBV7-3	TRBJ2-1	CASSFISGGAVNEQFF
TRBV29-1	TRBJ2-2	CSATGQGTGELFF
TRBV28	TRBJ1-5	CASSLGPGGGIPNSNQPQHF
TRBV6-2/TRBV6-3	TRBJ2-1	CASSKHTGQGSSYNEQFF
TRBV14	TRBJ1-5	CASSSQGFNQPQHF
TRBV20-1	TRBJ2-5	CSARDRDRAGETQYF
TRBV4-3	TRBJ1-1	CASRRTGLNTEAFF
TRBV5-1	TRBJ1-1	CASSDPGQGGTEAFF
TRBV21-1	TRBJ2-1	CASSIGTGGSNEQFF
TRBV7-6	TRBJ2-1	CASSLGGGEPNEQFF
TRBV7-8	TRBJ2-5	CASSWTGAETQYF
TRBV29-1	TRBJ2-7	CSVEDPSSYEQYF
TRBV10-2	TRBJ2-1	CASISTPGGSSYNEQFF
TRBV18	TRBJ2-5	CASSPQYQETQYF
TRBV7-3	TRBJ2-2	CASSGPTGELFF
TRBV7-2	TRBJ2-4	CASSSRSGGRYKNIQYF
TRBV12-3/TRBV12-4	TRBJ1-6	CASRGGGGSPLHF
TRBV7-8	TRBJ2-1	CASSPPLAGGPVFF
TRBV27	TRBJ2-7	CASSAGRGSYEQYF
TRBV7-6	TRBJ2-1	CASSSGGAYNEQFF
TRBV27	TRBJ2-7	CASSFGPAPSGETHF
TRBV7-9	TRBJ2-7	CASSLEADYEQYF
TRBV20-1	TRBJ2-7	CSARDLDEGAQQYF
TRBV5-1	TRBJ2-7	CASSPRLPYEQYF
TRBV28	TRBJ2-1	CASSSGSGGRDEQFF
TRBV15	TRBJ2-4	CATSEGRQGTDIQYF
TRBV4-1	TRBJ2-7	CASSLAGQGLSYEQYF
TRBV29-1	TRBJ1-2	CSVRQGPSYGYTF
TRBV21-1	TRBJ2-1	CASTLQGANGNEQFF
TRBV29-1	TRBJ1-5	CSVEVGSEMPQHF
TRBV6-5	TRBJ2-1	CASSRSYNEQFF
TRBV5-1	TRBJ2-1	CASRIGGSGVEQFF
TRBV20-1	TRBJ1-6	CSAPYDRVGNSPLHF
TRBV2	TRBJ2-3	CASSEWSAKGDTQYF
TRBV12-3/TRBV12-4	TRBJ2-1	CASSHSLGARNEQFF
TRBV6-5	TRBJ2-7	CASSSGLPYEQYF
TRBV12-3/TRBV12-4	TRBJ2-5	CASTGRNQETQYF
TRBV29-1	TRBJ2-1	CSVEEGYNEQFF
TRBV7-6	TRBJ2-7	CASSLDQGSYEQYF
TRBV4-3	TRBJ1-5	CASGRDTGWPQHF
TRBV4-3	TRBJ2-7	CASSQVAGGPYEQYF
TRBV18	TRBJ2-3	CASSPYNGSTDTQYF
TRBV12-1	TRBJ1-2	CASSFAPGQGSNYGYTF